This T cell receptor beta chain emerged from a study of graft-versus-host responses after intestinal transplantation. A few counts support this clone. The CDR3 contains 13 residues. The ends were cut back, 7 bases at V and 5 bases at J, with 9 bases in the middle. Germline CDR1 reads SNHLY; CDR2 reads FYNNEI. Produced via immunoSEQ multiplex PCR; TCRdb's table is partial and in-frame only. The repertoire holds roughly 70,000 clones, with roughly 92% as singletons. This receptor was obtained from a human patient who received an intestinal transplant, so some T cells may come from the graft donor. Sequencing was performed on bone marrow, taken nearly 750 days after intestinal transplantation. V is TRBV2 and J is TRBJ1-6; no reliable D call. The CDR3 protein is CASMAPDNSPLHF. CDR3 nucleotides: TGTGCCAGCATGGCACCGGATAATTCACCCCTCCACTTT.